This passage covers 16 T cell receptor beta chains from one sample sequenced in a study of T cells in Graves' hyperthyroidism and ophthalmopathy. Amplified TCR beta CDR3 regions came from RNA transcripts. Primed by the HTBI set, a first-round RT-PCR was run on the TCR CDR3. TCRdb passed the multiplex PCR reads through MiXCR, listing each CDR3 protein once. The sample includes 300,000 to 400,000 distinct CDR3 sequences, about 18% of them seen just once. Material for sequencing was blood. The receptors shown here come from a woman aged 45-65 years with Graves' hyperthyroidism.

In its sample, this clonotype was seen many times. The J gene is TRBJ1-4, the V gene TRBV11-2, with TRBD1 identical over 7 bases. V was clipped by 5 bases and J by 8 bases; unmatched bases: 8. The germline V gene encodes CDR1 SGHAT and CDR2 FQNNGV. This CDR3 spans 14 amino acids. CDR3 nucleotide sequence: TGTGCCAGCAGCCATGGGGACAGTATCGAAAAACTGTTTTTT. Residues: CASSHGDSIEKLFF. Full variable domain (outside the CDR3, taken from reference TRBV11-2 and TRBJ1-4): EAGVAQSPRYKIIEKRQSVAFWCNPISGHATLYWYQQILGQGPKLLIQFQNNGVVDDSQLPKDRFSAERLKGVDSTLKIQPAKLEDSAVYLCASSHGDSIEKLFFGSGTQLSVL.

The chain is built from TRBV19 and TRBJ1-1; D ambiguous. CDR1 is LNHDA, CDR2 SQIVND, per germline (reference sequence). Deletions cut 4 bases from V and 0 bases from J, with 15 bases between. This CDR3 has 16 residues. CDR3 sequence reads: CASSTTEDRLNTEAFF. The CDR3 DNA reads as TGTGCCAGTAGTACAACTGAAGACCGACTGAACACTGAAGCTTTCTTT.

The chain links TRBV19 to TRBJ1-5; a possible D gene is TRBD1 (5 bases). This CDR3 has 14 residues. Germline CDR1 is LNHDA and CDR2 is SQIVND (reference sequence). Between the trimmed V and J ends, which lost 6 bases and 6 bases, there was a span of 15 bases. The CDR3 bases are TGTGCCAGTAGGAGAGGGCAGGGCGGTCAGCCCCAGCATTTT. Amino acids: CASRRGQGGQPQHF. The full variable domain, its missing parts supplied by reference TRBV19 and TRBJ1-5, is DGGITQSPKYLFRKEGQNVTLSCEQNLNHDAMYWYRQDPGQGLRLIYYSQIVNDFQKGDIAEGYSVSREKKESFPLTVTSAQKNPTAFYLCASRRGQGGQPQHFGDGTRLSIL.

This clonotype was recorded a few times. This chain connects TRBV5-1 to TRBJ2-5; 7 bases agree with TRBD1. There are 15 residues in the CDR3. Germline CDR1 reads SGHRS; CDR2 reads YFSETQ. V lost 3 bases, J lost 5 bases, and 10 bases stayed unmatched. The CDR3 DNA sequence: TGCGCCAGCAGCTCCTCGACAGGGCCGGGGGAGACCCAGTACTTC. Its translation: CASSSSTGPGETQYF.

This sequence joins TRBV6-5 and TRBJ2-7; 7 bases agree with TRBD2. Germline V gene data show CDR1 as MNHEY and CDR2 as SVGAGI. The CDR3 consists of 15 residues. V lost 6 bases and J lost 2; bases outside the gene matches: 10. The DNA of the CDR3 is TGTGCCAGCAGAGTTAAGGGAGGGCGCCCCTACGAGCAGTACTTC. Amino acid sequence: CASRVKGGRPYEQYF.

CDR3 nucleotide sequence: TGTGCCAGCAGCTCACCGGGACTAGCGGGAATCACAGATACGCAGTATTTT. Amino acid sequence: CASSSPGLAGITDTQYF. The V call is TRBV11-1, the J call TRBJ2-3; 13 nucleotides align to TRBD2. Looked up from germline, CDR1 is SGHAT and CDR2 is FQDESV (reference sequence). The CDR3 runs to 17 residues. With 4 bases clipped from V and 2 bases from J, the junction kept 6 bases outside the gene matches.

The rearrangement links TRBV3-1 to TRBJ1-1, with D unresolved. This CDR3 is built from 16 residues. Germline V CDR1 and CDR2: LGHDT, YNNKEL (reference sequence). V lost 4 bases and J 1 base, leaving 16 bases between the germline ends. CDR3 residues: CASSPVVQLPNTEAFF. Here the CDR3 DNA reads TGTGCCAGCAGCCCAGTGGTACAGCTACCGAACACTGAAGCTTTCTTT.

Only a few counts were recorded for this clonotype. V gene TRBV6-1 combines with J gene TRBJ2-3; 8 bases fit TRBD2. V dropped 6 bases and J dropped 1; count of bases not matched to a gene: 12. The CDR3 has 17 amino acids. The germline CDR1 and CDR2 sequences are MNHNS and SASEGT. The CDR3 bases are TGTGCCAGCAGACCAACCCGGGTAGCGGGACGCACAGATACGCAGTATTTT. It yields the protein CASRPTRVAGRTDTQYF.

To note about this clonotype: A much larger clonotype is one base distant, so this may be a read error. The rearrangement uses TRBV6-9 and TRBJ2-7; no definite D call. CDR1 is MNHGY and CDR2 is SVAAGI in the germline V gene. The CDR3 is 15 residues long. DNA for the CDR3: TGTGCCAGCAGTTACGAGTTGGCTACCTCCTGCGAGCAGTACTTC. This codes for CASSYELATSCEQYF.

This clonotype has only a few counts. The CDR3 bases are TGCGCCAGCAGCTTGGGGCAGGGTTTTACAGATACGCAGTATTTT. This codes for CASSLGQGFTDTQYF. This rearrangement joins TRBV5-1 to TRBJ2-3; possible D gene TRBD1, 5 bases. CDR1 SGHRS and CDR2 YFSETQ come from the germline V gene. V was cut by 0 bases and J by 3 bases, with 11 bases left in between. The length of the CDR3 is 15 residues.

This clonotype was found a few times. The chain carries TRBV20-1 and TRBJ1-2, with 8 bases that match TRBD1. This CDR3 is 13 amino acids long. J lost 3 bases, V lost 7 bases, and 7 bases had no gene match. Germline lookup yields CDR1 DFQATT and CDR2 SNEGSKA (reference sequence). The DNA for the CDR3 is TGCAGTGTAAACAGGGGGAACGACTATGGCTACACCTTC. Protein: CSVNRGNDYGYTF.

The chain links TRBV6-1 to TRBJ1-1; D remains ambiguous. Germline V gene data show CDR1 as MNHNS and CDR2 as SASEGT. The CDR3 runs 11 residues. V dropped 5 bases and J dropped 6 bases, with 7 bases sitting between them. The CDR3 here is CASSQEAEAFF. In DNA form, the CDR3 reads TGTGCCAGCAGTCAGGAAGCTGAAGCTTTCTTT.

The chain employs TRBV12-3 or TRBV12-4 and TRBJ2-3; D uncertain. The germline V and J ends were trimmed by 5 bases and 4 bases, with 13 bases remaining between them. The CDR3 contains 14 residues. For the CDR3, the DNA is TGTGCCAGCAGTCCCCCGGGCTCTCCAGATACGCAGTATTTT. Its protein is CASSPPGSPDTQYF.

The chain links TRBV29-1 to TRBJ2-5, with D possibly TRBD1 on 6 matching bases. V gave up 3 bases and J gave up 6 bases, with 14 bases separating them. CDR3 length equals 13 residues. The germline CDR1 and CDR2 sequences are SQVTM and ANQGSEA. The CDR3 is CSVDGAGVKTQYF. CDR3 sequence (DNA): TGCAGCGTTGATGGGGCAGGGGTAAAGACCCAGTACTTC.

The CDR3 DNA sequence: TGTGCCAGCAGCGCGGGGGGACCGGGCAATTCACCCCTCCACTTT. Residues: CASSAGGPGNSPLHF. The V gene is TRBV9, the J gene TRBJ1-6, with TRBD1 as a possible D gene (5 bases). This CDR3 has 15 amino acids. The V end lost 3 bases, the J end lost 7 bases, and 14 bases lay between the germline ends. The V gene's germline CDR1 is SGDLS and CDR2 YYNGEE.

This clonotype was counted at least ten times. V usage is TRBV20-1 and J usage is TRBJ2-3; 9 bases match TRBD1. Germline lookup yields CDR1 DFQATT and CDR2 SNEGSKA (reference sequence). The V gene end was trimmed by 6 bases and the J gene end by 5 bases; junction bases not matched to a gene: 9. The CDR3 consists of 14 residues. CDR3 coding DNA: TGCAGTGCAAGGACAGGGGATCTCGGAGATACGCAGTATTTT. Protein: CSARTGDLGDTQYF.